A single sample gave rise to the 17 T cell receptor beta chains below, sequenced in a study of cytomegalovirus exposure and HLA in healthy donors. TCRdb's table, derived via immunoSEQ multiplex PCR, lists solely in-frame clones and lacks some. The sample holds around 150,000 clones; 86% are singletons and the top ten take 2% to 2.5%. Sequences were obtained from PBMCs. The receptors here all came from a woman aged 18-35 years in good health and CMV-seronegative.

CDR3 region: CASSPRGGTEAFF. CDR3 in DNA: TGTGCCAGCAGCCCGCGGGGGGGAACTGAAGCTTTCTTT. This chain connects TRBV27 to TRBJ1-1; a possible D gene is TRBD1 (5 bases). Germline assignment: CDR1 MNHEY and CDR2 SMNVEV (reference sequence). The CDR3 runs 13 residues. With 6 bases removed from V and 5 bases from J, the gap between germline ends came to 13 bases.

CDR3 sequence (DNA): TGCGCCAGCAGTCTAACCGGAGGCCCAGGATCCAAGGGAGCTTTCTTT. It specifies CASSLTGGPGSKGAFF. The chain recombines TRBV10-1 with TRBJ1-1; D ambiguous. Germline CDR1 is WNHNN and CDR2 is SYGVQD (reference sequence). Trimming pared 5 bases from V and 10 bases from J, leaving 26 bases between. The CDR3 is 16 residues long.

V gene TRBV30 combines with J gene TRBJ1-1; D perhaps matches TRBD1 (6 bases). The CDR3 loop spans 13 amino acids. V shed 0 bases and J shed 2 bases, with 7 bases lying between them. Germline values: CDR1 GTSNPN, CDR2 SVGIG (reference sequence). DNA for the CDR3: TGTGCCTGGAGTGTACAGGGTAACACTGAAGCTTTCTTT. This translates into CAWSVQGNTEAFF. The full variable domain, rest sourced from reference TRBV30 and TRBJ1-1, is SQTIHQWPATLVQPVGSPLSLECTVEGTSNPNLYWYRQAAGRGLQLLFYSVGIGQISSEVPQNLSASRPQDRQFILSSKKLLLSDSGFYLCAWSVQGNTEAFFGQGTRLTVV.

The chain carries TRBV7-8 and TRBJ1-2; perhaps TRBD1 as D (5 bases). V was trimmed by 3 bases and J by 6 bases, leaving 11 bases between them. Germline assignment: CDR1 SGHVS and CDR2 FQNEAQ. The CDR3 loop spans 13 amino acids. The CDR3 DNA sequence: TGTGCCAGCAGCTTCACAGGAAGAAATGGCTACACCTTC. Translating gives CASSFTGRNGYTF.

In DNA, the CDR3 is TGTGCCAGCAGTGGGACAGGGGGGAAAGCTTTCTTT. It encodes CASSGTGGKAFF. The V and J genes are TRBV6-1 and TRBJ1-1; 10 nucleotides match TRBD1. CDR1 is MNHNS and CDR2 is SASEGT in the germline V gene. Unmatched junction bases numbered 2, after V lost 4 bases and J lost 9 bases. This CDR3 region has 12 residues.

This clone appeared a few times. CDR3 DNA sequence: TGTGCCAGCTCACCTCAAAGGGGGGAGACCCAGTACTTC. It encodes CASSPQRGETQYF. The chain carries TRBV18 and TRBJ2-5, with a tentative D call TRBD1 (6 bases). CDR1 and CDR2 (germline): KGHSH, LQKENI. The CDR3 loop spans 13 amino acids. Trimming shortened V by 3 bases and J by 5 bases, and 10 bases separated the two germline ends.

The CDR3 sequence is CASSSRRGDGYTF. As DNA, the CDR3 is TGTGCCAGCAGCTCCCGCAGGGGAGATGGCTACACCTTC. The chain joins TRBV9 to TRBJ1-2; D may be TRBD1 (6 bases). The CDR3 totals 13 residues. Between the trimmed V and J ends, which lost 4 bases and 6 bases, there was a span of 13 bases. Germline CDR1 is SGDLS and CDR2 is YYNGEE.

The rearrangement joins TRBV29-1 to TRBJ2-5, with D hard to call. The CDR3 loop spans 13 amino acids. Germline lookup yields CDR1 SQVTM and CDR2 ANQGSEA. V was clipped by 5 bases and J by 1 base, with 11 bases between them. The CDR3 region has the DNA TGCAGCGTTCGGCAGGCGACCCAAGAGACCCAGTACTTC. It specifies CSVRQATQETQYF.

This clone showed up just a few times. The chain couples TRBV4-1 to TRBJ1-1; 8 bases are a match to TRBD1. CDR3 size: 14 residues. CDR1 and CDR2 from the germline V gene are MGHRA and YSYEKL. V trimming: 4 bases; J trimming: 1 base; junction bases outside the gene matches: 2. CDR3 bases: TGCGCCAGCAGCCGGACAGGGCAGAACACTGAAGCTTTCTTT. Protein: CASSRTGQNTEAFF.

This clone was observed once. This sequence joins TRBV5-1 and TRBJ2-7; 9 bases are a match to TRBD1. V shed 1 base and J 3 bases; nucleotides not matched to a gene: 11. The germline V gene encodes CDR1 SGHRS and CDR2 YFSETQ. The CDR3 length is 17 residues. As DNA, the CDR3 is TGCGCCAGCAGCTTGATAGGCGGGGACAGGGATCACTACGAGCAGTACTTC. Its translation is CASSLIGGDRDHYEQYF.

This chain uses TRBV19 with TRBJ1-2, with 10 nucleotides matching TRBD1. This CDR3 is 16 amino acids long. Germline V gene data show CDR1 as LNHDA and CDR2 as SQIVND (reference sequence). Losses at the gene ends were 8 bases for V and 2 bases for J; bases not matched to a gene: 11. Here the CDR3 DNA reads TGTGCCAGTCATGGGACAGGGGTCCTCCTGAACTATGGCTACACCTTC. This sequence encodes CASHGTGVLLNYGYTF.

This clone was observed a handful of times. The chain recombines TRBV18 with TRBJ2-7, with TRBD1 as a possible D gene (6 bases). The V and J ends lost 5 bases and 6 bases respectively, with 14 bases between them. Germline V gene lookup returns CDR1 KGHSH and CDR2 LQKENI. This CDR3 is built from 13 residues. The CDR3 DNA reads TGTGCCAGCTCATTCACAGGGATAGGCGAGCAGTACTTC. Residues: CASSFTGIGEQYF.

V gene TRBV6-5 combines with J gene TRBJ2-3; D perhaps matches TRBD2 (6 bases). The CDR3 runs 14 residues. The germline V gene encodes CDR1 MNHEY and CDR2 SVGAGI. V dropped 2 bases and J dropped 4 bases, with 10 bases sitting between them. The CDR3 DNA is TGTGCCAGCAGTTACACGGGGGACTCAGATACGCAGTATTTT. Protein: CASSYTGDSDTQYF.

The chain is built from TRBV5-4 and TRBJ2-2; no clear D. CDR3 length equals 16 residues. V lost 6 bases and J lost 2, with 17 bases in between. Germline CDR1 and CDR2: SGHNT and YYREEE (reference sequence). The CDR3 region is CASTNRARINTGELFF. CDR3 nucleotides: TGTGCCAGCACCAATAGAGCCAGGATTAACACCGGGGAGCTGTTTTTT.

This clone was detected once. This chain links TRBV27 with TRBJ1-2; D ambiguous. This CDR3 comprises 14 residues. V shed 0 bases and J shed 2 bases, with 7 bases lying between them. The germline gives CDR1 MNHEY, CDR2 SMNVEV (reference sequence). The CDR3 here is CASSLSSGNYGYTF. Here the CDR3 DNA reads TGTGCCAGCAGTTTATCGTCCGGGAACTATGGCTACACCTTC.

V is TRBV10-3 and J is TRBJ1-2; a weak D match, TRBD1 (5 bases). The CDR3 is 12 residues long. The V end lost 3 bases, the J end lost 9 bases, and 11 bases lay between the germline ends. The germline gives CDR1 ENHRY, CDR2 SYGVKD. The CDR3 bases are TGTGCCATCAGTGACAGACAGAACAGCTACACCTTC. It encodes CAISDRQNSYTF.

This clone was recorded once. V is TRBV6-1 and J is TRBJ2-7; possible D gene TRBD1, 5 bases. Per germline, CDR1 MNHNS and CDR2 SASEGT. This CDR3 is 14 amino acids long. V dropped 2 bases and J dropped 2 bases, with 10 bases sitting between them. DNA for the CDR3: TGTGCCAGCAGTGAATTAAAACAGGCCTACGAGCAGTACTTC. Its translation: CASSELKQAYEQYF.